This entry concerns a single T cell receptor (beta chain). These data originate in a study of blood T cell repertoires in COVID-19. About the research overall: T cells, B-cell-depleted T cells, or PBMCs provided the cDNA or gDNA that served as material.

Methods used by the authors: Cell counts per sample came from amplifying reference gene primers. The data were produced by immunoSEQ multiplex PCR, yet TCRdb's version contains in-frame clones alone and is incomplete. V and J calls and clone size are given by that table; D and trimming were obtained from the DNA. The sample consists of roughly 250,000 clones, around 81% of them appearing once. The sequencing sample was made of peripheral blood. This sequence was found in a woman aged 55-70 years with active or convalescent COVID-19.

CDR3 nucleotides: TGTGCCAGTAGCGAAGGACAGGGTGGCAATCAGCCCCAGCATTTT. This gives the protein CASSEGQGGNQPQHF. The genes are TRBV19 and TRBJ1-5; the match to TRBD1 covers 8 bases. Germline CDR1 reads LNHDA; CDR2 reads SQIVND (reference sequence). The CDR3 consists of 15 residues. V lost 6 bases and J lost 2; bases outside the gene matches: 6.